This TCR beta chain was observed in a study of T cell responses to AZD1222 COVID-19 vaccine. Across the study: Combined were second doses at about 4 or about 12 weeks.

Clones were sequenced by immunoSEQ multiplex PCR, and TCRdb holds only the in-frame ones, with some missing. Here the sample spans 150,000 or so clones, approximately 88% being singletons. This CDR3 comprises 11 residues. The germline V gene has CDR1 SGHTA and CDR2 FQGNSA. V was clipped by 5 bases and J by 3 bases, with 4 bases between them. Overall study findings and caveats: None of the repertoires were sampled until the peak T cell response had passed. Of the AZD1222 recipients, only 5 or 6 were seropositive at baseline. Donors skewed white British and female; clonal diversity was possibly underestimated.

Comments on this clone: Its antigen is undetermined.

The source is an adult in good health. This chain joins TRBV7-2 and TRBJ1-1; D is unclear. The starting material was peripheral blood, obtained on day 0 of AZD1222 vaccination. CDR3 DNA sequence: TGTGCCAGCAGCCCGCACACTGAAGCTTTCTTT. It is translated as CASSPHTEAFF.